The 8 T cell receptor beta chains reported below all come from one sample, sequenced in a study of blood T cell repertoires in COVID-19. Repertoires were generated with immunoSEQ multiplex PCR, while TCRdb's copy carries only in-frame clones and drops some. Among fewer than 250,000 clones, more than 70% were seen once, and the ten largest hold about 8.1%. The sequenced material came from PBMCs or T cells enriched from blood (not recorded which). These receptors were collected from a woman aged 18-29 years who had recovered from COVID-19.

Remarks on this clone: One end of the junction is discordant with germline, which a read error may explain. The V gene is TRBV6-5, the J gene TRBJ1-1; D not resolved. Germline CDR1 and CDR2: MNHEY and SVGAGI. The CDR3 runs to 15 residues. CDR3 sequence reads: CASNYRRGPDTEAFF. In DNA form, the CDR3 reads TGTGCCAGCAATTACCGGCGGGGTCCAGACACTGAAGCTTTCTTT.

The chain is built from TRBV6-4 and TRBJ1-5; maybe TRBD1 (6 bases). The germline V and J ends were trimmed by 3 bases and 5 bases, with 14 bases remaining between them. CDR1 MRHNA and CDR2 SNTAGT come from the germline V gene. The CDR3 length is 15 residues. CDR3 bases: TGTGCCAGCAGTGAATACAGGGTTGGGCATCAGCCCCAGCATTTT. This gives the protein CASSEYRVGHQPQHF.

In this sample, this clone turned up once. The chain has TRBV11-2 and TRBJ1-1; D gene ambiguous. This CDR3 has 13 amino acids. Germline CDR1 is SGHAT and CDR2 is FQNNGV. Trimming took 5 bases from V and 9 from J, leaving 16 bases between them. The CDR3: CASSRTQVEKAFF. The CDR3 nucleotides are TGTGCCAGCAGCAGAACCCAGGTGGAAAAAGCTTTCTTT.

The rearrangement joins TRBV24-1 to TRBJ2-7; perhaps TRBD1 as D (5 bases). Germline V gives CDR1 KGHDR, CDR2 SFDVKD. V was pared by 1 base and J by 7 bases, with 7 bases between. The CDR3 loop spans 12 amino acids. In nucleotides, the CDR3 is TGTGCCACCAGTGATTTTAAGGGGGAGCAGTACTTC. Protein product: CATSDFKGEQYF.

The gene calls are TRBV6-2 or TRBV6-3 and TRBJ2-2; D unresolved. The V end was cut by 2 bases, the J end by 1 base, with 8 bases between. CDR1 is MNHEY and CDR2 is SVGEGT in the germline V gene. The length of the CDR3 is 15 residues. CDR3 DNA: TGTGCCAGCAGTTACACCGCAGGGAACACCGGGGAGCTGTTTTTT. It yields the protein CASSYTAGNTGELFF.

The chain joins TRBV19 to TRBJ2-4; possible D gene TRBD2, 6 bases. The CDR3 covers 16 residues. Germline CDR1 is LNHDA and CDR2 is SQIVND (reference sequence). Trimming shortened V by 5 bases and J by 3 bases, and 17 bases separated the two germline ends. The CDR3 DNA sequence: TGTGCCAGTAGTCAAGGGGACTTGAGATTCAAAAACATTCAGTACTTC. Encoded protein: CASSQGDLRFKNIQYF.

The rearrangement joins TRBV5-1 to TRBJ2-2, with D hard to call. The V gene lost 0 bases and the J gene lost 1 base, with 4 bases spanning the gap. CDR3 length equals 14 residues. CDR1 is SGHRS and CDR2 is YFSETQ in the germline V gene. CDR3: CASSLVLNTGELFF. Written as DNA, the CDR3 is TGCGCCAGCAGCTTGGTTCTGAACACCGGGGAGCTGTTTTTT.

The V and J genes are TRBV14 and TRBJ1-3; the D gene is possibly TRBD1 (5 bases). Trimming pared 5 bases from V and 2 bases from J, leaving 16 bases between. Per germline, CDR1 SGHDN and CDR2 FVKESK. This CDR3 is built from 16 residues. The CDR3 sequence: CASSSLGRGTGNTIYF. The CDR3, as DNA: TGTGCCAGCAGCAGCCTAGGGCGGGGGACTGGAAACACCATATATTTT.